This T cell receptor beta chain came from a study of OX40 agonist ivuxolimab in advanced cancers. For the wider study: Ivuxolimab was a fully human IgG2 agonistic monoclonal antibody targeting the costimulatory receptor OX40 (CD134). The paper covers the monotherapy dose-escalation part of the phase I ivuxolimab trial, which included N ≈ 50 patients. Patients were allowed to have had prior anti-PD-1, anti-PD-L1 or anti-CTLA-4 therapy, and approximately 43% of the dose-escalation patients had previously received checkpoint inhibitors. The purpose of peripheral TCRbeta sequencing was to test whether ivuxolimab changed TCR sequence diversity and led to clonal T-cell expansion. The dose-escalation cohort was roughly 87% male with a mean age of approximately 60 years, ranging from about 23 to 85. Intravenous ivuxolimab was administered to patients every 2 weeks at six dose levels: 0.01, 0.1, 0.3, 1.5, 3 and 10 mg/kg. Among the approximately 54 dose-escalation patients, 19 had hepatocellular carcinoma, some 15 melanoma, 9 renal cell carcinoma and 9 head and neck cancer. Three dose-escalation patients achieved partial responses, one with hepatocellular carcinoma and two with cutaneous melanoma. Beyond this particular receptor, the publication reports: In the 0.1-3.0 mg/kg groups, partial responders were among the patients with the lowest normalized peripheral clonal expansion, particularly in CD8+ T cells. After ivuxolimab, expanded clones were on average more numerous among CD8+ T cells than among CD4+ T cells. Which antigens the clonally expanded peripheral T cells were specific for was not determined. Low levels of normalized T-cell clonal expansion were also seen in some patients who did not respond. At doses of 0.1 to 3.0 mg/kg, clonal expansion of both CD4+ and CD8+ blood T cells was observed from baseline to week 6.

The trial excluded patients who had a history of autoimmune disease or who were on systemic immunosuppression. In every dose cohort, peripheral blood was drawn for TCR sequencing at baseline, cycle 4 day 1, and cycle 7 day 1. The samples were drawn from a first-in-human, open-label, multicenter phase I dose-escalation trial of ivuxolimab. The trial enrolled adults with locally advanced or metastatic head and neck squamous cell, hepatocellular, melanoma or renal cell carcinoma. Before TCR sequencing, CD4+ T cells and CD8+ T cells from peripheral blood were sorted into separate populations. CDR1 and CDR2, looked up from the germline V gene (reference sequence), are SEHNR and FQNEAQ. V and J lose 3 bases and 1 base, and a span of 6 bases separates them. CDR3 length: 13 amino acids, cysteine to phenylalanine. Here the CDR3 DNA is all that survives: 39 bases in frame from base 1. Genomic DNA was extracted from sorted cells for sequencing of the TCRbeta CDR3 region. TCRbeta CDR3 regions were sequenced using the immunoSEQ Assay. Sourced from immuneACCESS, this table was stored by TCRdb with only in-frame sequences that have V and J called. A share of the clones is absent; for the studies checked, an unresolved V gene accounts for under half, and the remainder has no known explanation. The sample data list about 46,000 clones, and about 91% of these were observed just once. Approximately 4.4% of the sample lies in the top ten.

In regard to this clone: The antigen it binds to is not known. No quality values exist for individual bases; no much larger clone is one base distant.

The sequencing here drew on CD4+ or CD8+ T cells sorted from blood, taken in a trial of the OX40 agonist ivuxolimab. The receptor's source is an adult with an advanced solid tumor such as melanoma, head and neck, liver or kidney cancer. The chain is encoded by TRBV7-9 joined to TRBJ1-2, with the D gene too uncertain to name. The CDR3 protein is CASSFGNNYGYTF. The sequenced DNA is TGTGCCAGCAGCTTTGGGAATAACTATGGCTACACCTTC.